These 5 T cell receptor beta chains share one sample of origin, sequenced in a study of blood T cell repertoires in COVID-19. Clones were sequenced by immunoSEQ multiplex PCR, and TCRdb holds only the in-frame ones, with some missing. The table lists roughly 230,000 clones, roughly 81% of them singletons. The sequencing sample was made of PBMCs or T cells enriched from blood (not recorded which). These receptors were obtained from a woman between 45 and 60 years old who had been exposed to COVID-19.

Only one count was recorded for this clone. The chain has TRBV28 and TRBJ2-7; D is possibly TRBD1 (5 bases). CDR3 length equals 12 residues. CDR1 MDHEN and CDR2 SYDVKM come from the germline V gene. V lost 5 bases to trimming and J lost 3 bases, with 8 bases between them. CDR3 in amino acids: CASSQTGYEQYF. DNA for the CDR3: TGTGCCAGCAGTCAAACAGGCTACGAGCAGTACTTC.

V and J are TRBV6-2 or TRBV6-3 and TRBJ1-2; 9 positions match TRBD1. Unmatched junction bases numbered 10, after V lost 5 bases and J lost 9 bases. The CDR3 consists of 14 residues. Germline lookup yields CDR1 MNHEY and CDR2 SVGEGT. The chain's CDR3 is CASSLTGQGPSYTF. CDR3 in DNA: TGTGCCAGCAGTCTAACGGGACAGGGACCGAGCTACACCTTC.

CDR3 in amino acids: CASSKPGLTNTEAFF. The CDR3, as DNA: TGTGCCAGTAGTAAGCCGGGACTGACGAACACTGAAGCTTTCTTT. The chain carries TRBV19 and TRBJ1-1; D is perhaps TRBD1 (5 bases). CDR3 size: 15 residues. CDR1 is LNHDA, CDR2 SQIVND, per germline (reference sequence). The V end was cut by 4 bases, the J end by 1 base, with 13 bases between.

V is TRBV10-3 and J is TRBJ1-1; TRBD1 matches 7 bases. Germline CDR1 reads ENHRY; CDR2 reads SYGVKD. There are 14 residues in the CDR3. V lost 3 bases to trimming and J lost 6 bases; unmatched junction nucleotides: 7. CDR3 DNA sequence: TGTGCCATCAGTGAAGAGGGGGCTCGTGCTGAAGCTTTCTTT. This translates into CAISEEGARAEAFF.

The J gene is TRBJ2-7, the V gene TRBV28; 8 bases fit TRBD1. The CDR3 is made up of 14 amino acids. The germline gives CDR1 MDHEN, CDR2 SYDVKM. V lost 2 bases to trimming and J lost 2 bases; unmatched junction nucleotides: 2. The CDR3 loop is CASSLDRGPYEQYF. For the CDR3, the DNA is TGTGCCAGCAGTTTAGACAGGGGCCCCTACGAGCAGTACTTC. The variable domain in full, completed from reference TRBV28 and TRBJ2-7, reads DVKVTQSSRYLVKRTGEKVFLECVQDMDHENMFWYRQDPGLGLRLIYFSYDVKMKEKGDIPEGYSVSREKKERFSLILESASTNQTSMYLCASSLDRGPYEQYFGPGTRLTVT.